Included here is one T cell receptor (beta chain) sequence, with context. The data were obtained in a study of cytomegalovirus exposure and HLA in healthy donors. The CDR3 covers 16 residues. Per germline, CDR1 MNHEY and CDR2 SMNVEV (reference sequence). The trim removed 1 base at V and 5 bases at J, leaving 5 bases unmatched. PCR was performed using 60 Vbeta and 13 Jbeta primers. TCRdb's copy holds only in-frame clones and misses some; the assay was immunoSEQ multiplex PCR. Seen here are about 150,000 clones, 60% to 70% observed once, and the top ten hold roughly 7%. The chain employs TRBV27 and TRBJ2-2; 9 nucleotides agree with TRBD2. The receptor was derived from a woman aged 55-69 years in good health and CMV-seropositive. Material: PBMCs. DNA for the CDR3: TGTGCCAGCAGTTTATTAGCGGGAGTGGGGACCGGGGAGCTGTTTTTT. This codes for CASSLLAGVGTGELFF.